The T cell receptor (beta chain) described here comes from a study of blood T cell repertoires in COVID-19. Study-wide context: PBMCs, B-cell-depleted T cells, or T cells were the source of the cDNA or gDNA that made up the material.

Per the authors' pipeline: Reference gene primer amplification in the assay estimated nucleated cell counts. TCRdb's copy holds only in-frame clones and misses some; the assay was immunoSEQ multiplex PCR. Clone size and the V and J calls come from that table; the DNA yielded D and trimming. Here the sample spans fewer than 200,000 clones, 65% to 90% being singletons. CDR3 size: 14 residues. Germline CDR1 and CDR2: SGHNT and YENEEA. Trimming stripped 5 bases from V and 10 bases from J, with 15 bases between. Participants had their cohort set by participant-reported clinical history. Symptom resolution, clearance, or two negative PCRs marked the recovered donors of Cohort 3.

Input material: PBMCs or T cells enriched from blood (not recorded which). The chain uses TRBV11-3 and TRBJ1-6; D gene uncertain. This sequence was found in a man in his fifties or sixties who had recovered from COVID-19. Written as DNA, the CDR3 is TGTGCCAGCAGCCGCGGGAGCGCGGGGTCACCCCTCCACTTT. It is translated as CASSRGSAGSPLHF.